The clone carrying this T cell receptor (beta chain) was detected once. The data were obtained in a study of blood T cell repertoires in COVID-19. In the 2 weeks before study entry, exposed participants met a COVID-19 case, which was PCR-confirmed or clinician-diagnosed. Using immunoSEQ multiplex PCR, the repertoire was profiled, and TCRdb retains in-frame clones only, with some absent. In the table there are some 270,000 clones, 91% of which are singletons. The ends lost 6 bases at V and 3 bases at J; junction bases unmatched: 7. CDR1 SQVTM and CDR2 ANQGSEA come from the germline V gene. The CDR3 totals 14 residues.

The sample comprised PBMCs or T cells enriched from blood (not recorded which). The chain is built from TRBV29-1 and TRBJ2-3, with TRBD1 matching over 9 bases. This receptor was obtained from a man aged 35 to 55 who had been exposed to COVID-19. The CDR3: CSVPAGQGTDTQYF. CDR3 DNA sequence: TGCAGCGTCCCAGCGGGACAGGGAACAGATACGCAGTATTTT.